This T cell receptor (beta chain) was obtained from a study of control samples from healthy donors and cancer patients. Trimming took off 0 bases at V and 4 bases at J, with 8 bases between the two ends. The V gene's germline CDR1 is SGHRS and CDR2 YFSETQ. This CDR3 has 14 residues. This clone showed up just a few times. Data came from immunoSEQ multiplex PCR; TCRdb stores just in-frame clones and leaves some out. The sample lists more than 100,000 clones, roughly 86% occurring once. The chain combines TRBV5-1 with TRBJ1-5, with D uncertain. This TCR derives from a man aged 50 to 60 with head and neck cancer. Sample: PBMCs. CDR3 sequence (DNA): TGCGCCAGCAGCTTGGAAGGTGGGAATCAGCCCCAGCATTTT. Translating gives CASSLEGGNQPQHF.